Below, 27 T cell receptor beta chains from the same sample are listed, as sequenced in a study of type 1 regulatory T cells. Their recognized antigens are unknown. MiXCR, applied by TCRdb to the reads, yields one record per CDR3 protein. The sample records 35,000 to 50,000 distinct CDR3 sequences, approximately 12% being singletons. Sample: cultured non-Tr1 T cells, either the whole culture or a sorted T cell fraction (not recorded which). These receptors were obtained from a human donor in good health.

This clonotype came up many times. The chain recombines TRBV7-3 with TRBJ1-5; D uncertain. The CDR3 is 15 residues long. Germline lookup yields CDR1 SGHTA and CDR2 FQGTGA. V was shortened by 0 bases and J by 0 bases, with 6 bases between the two germline ends. CDR3: CASSLTGNSNQPQHF. The CDR3 DNA reads as TGTGCCAGCAGCTTAACGGGGAATAGCAATCAGCCCCAGCATTTT.

There are many counts of this clonotype. The chain carries TRBV5-1 and TRBJ2-7; 8 nucleotides agree with TRBD2. Germline V lookup: CDR1 SGHRS, CDR2 YFSETQ. V lost 1 base, J lost 4 bases, and 7 bases stayed unmatched. This CDR3 has 15 amino acids. The DNA of the CDR3 is TGCGCCAGCAGCTTGCTTACTAGCGGAGCGTACGAGCAGTACTTC. Its protein product is CASSLLTSGAYEQYF.

By its share, this clonotype is medium-sized (0.01 to 0.1%). The genes are TRBV5-1 and TRBJ1-1; D is unclear. This CDR3 contains 14 residues. Trimming stripped 1 base from V and 1 base from J, with 8 bases between. Germline V lookup: CDR1 SGHRS, CDR2 YFSETQ. The CDR3: CASSLMAQNTEAFF. The CDR3 nucleotides are TGCGCCAGCAGCTTGATGGCCCAGAACACTGAAGCTTTCTTT.

This clonotype was detected a few times. The chain links TRBV20-1 to TRBJ2-1, with 7 bases fitting TRBD2. Germline values: CDR1 DFQATT, CDR2 SNEGSKA (reference sequence). Germline trimming cut 1 base from V and 1 base from J; bases unmatched to any gene: 4. The CDR3 runs 15 residues. The CDR3 loop is CSARGEGGSYNEQFF. In nucleotides, the CDR3 is TGCAGTGCTAGAGGGGAGGGAGGGTCCTACAATGAGCAGTTCTTC.

This clonotype was recorded many times. The rearrangement uses TRBV2 and TRBJ1-5, with a possible D match to TRBD1 (6 bases). Trimming took off 6 bases at V and 5 bases at J, with 11 bases between the two ends. Germline V lookup: CDR1 SNHLY, CDR2 FYNNEI. The CDR3 consists of 13 residues. CDR3 nucleotide sequence: TGTGCCAGCAGCTACTCAGGGGATCAGCCCCAGCATTTT. Protein: CASSYSGDQPQHF. The full variable domain, in which reference TRBV2 and TRBJ1-5 provide the parts outside the CDR3, is EPEVTQTPSHQVTQMGQEVILRCVPISNHLYFYWYRQILGQKVEFLVSFYNNEISEKSEIFDDQFSVERPDGSNFTLKIRSTKLEDSAMYFCASSYSGDQPQHFGDGTRLSIL.

This clonotype was counted between two and nine times. The chain couples TRBV5-1 to TRBJ2-7; D uncertain. This CDR3 has 17 amino acids. CDR1 and CDR2 from the germline V gene are SGHRS and YFSETQ. V was trimmed by 2 bases and J by 0 bases, leaving 18 bases between them. CDR3 sequence (DNA): TGCGCCAGCAGCTTCTTGATCGGGCCAGTGAGCTCCTACGAGCAGTACTTC. This gives the protein CASSFLIGPVSSYEQYF.

This clonotype has a count of ten or more. V is TRBV2 and J is TRBJ1-1, with D perhaps matching TRBD1 (5 bases). V shed 8 bases and J shed 4 bases, with 20 bases lying between them. Per germline, CDR1 SNHLY and CDR2 FYNNEI. This CDR3 is 15 amino acids long. CDR3 in DNA: TGTGCCAGCGGGAGGATGGGGCGCGAGGGCACTGAAGCTTTCTTT. Protein: CASGRMGREGTEAFF.

This clonotype was observed a few times. The chain links TRBV9 to TRBJ2-2; D is perhaps TRBD2 (5 bases). Trimming took 0 bases from V and 6 from J, leaving 9 bases between them. This CDR3 has 14 residues. Germline CDR1 is SGDLS and CDR2 is YYNGEE. The CDR3 DNA sequence: TGTGCCAGCAGCGTAGCTTTGAGGGCCGGGGAGCTGTTTTTT. This codes for CASSVALRAGELFF.

The V call is TRBV5-1, the J call TRBJ2-3; TRBD2 aligns across 12 bases. CDR3 length equals 17 residues. Germline CDR1 reads SGHRS; CDR2 reads YFSETQ. The junction had 4 bases not matched to a gene; V was cut back by 2 bases and J by 0 bases. The CDR3 DNA reads as TGCGCCAGCAGCTTCGGACTAGCGGGAACTAGCACAGATACGCAGTATTTT. Amino acids: CASSFGLAGTSTDTQYF.

This clonotype showed up many times. The CDR3 loop reads CASSRDGNQPQHF. The CDR3 region has the DNA TGTGCCAGCAGCCGGGACGGCAATCAGCCCCAGCATTTT. V usage is TRBV12-3 or TRBV12-4 and J usage is TRBJ1-5, with D tentatively TRBD1 (5 bases). There are 13 residues in the CDR3. V was pared by 6 bases and J by 2 bases, with 8 bases between.

The chain links TRBV16 to TRBJ2-3; D is uncertain. This CDR3 has 12 amino acids. CDR1 is KGHSY and CDR2 is FQNENV in the germline V gene. V lost 0 bases and J 3 bases, leaving 1 base between the germline ends. CDR3 sequence: CASSQSTDTQYF. CDR3 DNA: TGTGCCAGCAGCCAATCGACAGATACGCAGTATTTT.

Notes on this clonotype: This likely came from a read error, as a far larger clone is one base away. The rearrangement links TRBV7-2 to TRBJ2-5; D is uncertain. This CDR3 is built from 12 residues. In germline, CDR1 is SGHTA, CDR2 FQGNSA. The chain's CDR3 is CASSSNRENQYF. CDR3 in DNA: TGTGCCAGCAGCTCGAACAGAGAGAACCAGTACTTC.

This clonotype was counted ten times or more. V usage is TRBV29-1 and J usage is TRBJ1-2; possible D gene TRBD1, 6 bases. This CDR3 comprises 12 residues. Germline loops: CDR1 SQVTM, CDR2 ANQGSEA. Trimming cost V 4 bases and J 8 bases, with 14 bases left between them. In DNA form, the CDR3 reads TGCAGCGTTGGTGACCAGGGGTGGGGCTACACCTTC. The encoded protein is CSVGDQGWGYTF.

This clonotype was seen at least ten times. This chain connects TRBV29-1 to TRBJ1-2, with no clear D. CDR3 length: 10 amino acids. Trimming cost V 7 bases and J 6 bases, with 9 bases left between them. CDR1 and CDR2 (germline): SQVTM, ANQGSEA. CDR3 loop: CSGFNDGYTF. CDR3 bases: TGCAGCGGGTTCAATGATGGCTACACCTTC.

This clonotype was counted many times. The chain couples TRBV5-1 to TRBJ2-1; TRBD1 might be the D (6 bases). The V end was cut by 3 bases, the J end by 0 bases, with 13 bases between. Germline values: CDR1 SGHRS, CDR2 YFSETQ. This CDR3 spans 16 amino acids. The CDR3 DNA reads as TGCGCCAGCAGCTGGACAGAGGTGAGCTCCTACAATGAGCAGTTCTTC. This gives the protein CASSWTEVSSYNEQFF.

This clonotype was observed a few times. The chain couples TRBV5-4 to TRBJ2-1, with TRBD2 identical over 8 bases. Per the germline V gene, CDR1 is SGHNT and CDR2 is YYREEE (reference sequence). V was pared by 6 bases and J by 6 bases, with 17 bases of the junction left unmatched. CDR3 length equals 17 residues. The chain's CDR3 is CASTRGSGLAGFNEQFF. Written as DNA, the CDR3 is TGTGCCAGCACCCGGGGGAGTGGGCTAGCGGGTTTCAATGAGCAGTTCTTC.

This chain uses TRBV25-1 with TRBJ1-4; D gene uncertain. Trimming removed 3 bases at V and 4 bases at J, with 6 bases between. Germline CDR1 reads MGHDK; CDR2 reads SYGVNS. This CDR3 has 13 amino acids. This CDR3 reads CASSEGSNEKLFF. Here the CDR3 DNA reads TGTGCCAGCAGTGAGGGTAGTAATGAAAAACTGTTTTTT.

This clonotype came up many times. This rearrangement joins TRBV5-6 to TRBJ2-4, with D hard to call. V lost 4 bases and J lost 15, with 20 bases in between. Germline CDR1 SGHDT, CDR2 YYEEEE. The CDR3 sequence is 13 residues long. CDR3 amino acids: CASSLLELGFLYF. DNA for the CDR3: TGTGCCAGCAGCCTCCTTGAACTCGGATTTTTGTACTTC.

This clonotype was seen many times. The chain uses TRBV12-3 or TRBV12-4 and TRBJ1-5, with D maybe TRBD1 (5 bases). The germline V and J ends were trimmed by 11 bases and 0 bases, with 11 bases remaining between them. There are 13 residues in the CDR3. The CDR3 DNA follows: TGTGCCTCCGGGACGGATAGCAATCAGCCCCAGCATTTT. Residues: CASGTDSNQPQHF.

This clonotype is medium-sized (0.01 to 0.1%). This chain links TRBV7-8 with TRBJ2-1; the D gene is possibly TRBD1 (6 bases). This CDR3 has 13 amino acids. V lost 2 bases and J 6 bases, leaving 8 bases between the germline ends. The germline CDR1 and CDR2 sequences are SGHVS and FQNEAQ. The DNA of the CDR3 is TGTGCCAGCAGCTTAAACAGGGTCAATGAGCAGTTCTTC. Encoded protein: CASSLNRVNEQFF.

V is TRBV29-1 and J is TRBJ2-1, with 13 bases fitting TRBD2. The germline V gene encodes CDR1 SQVTM and CDR2 ANQGSEA. The CDR3 is 15 amino acids. Germline trimming cut 3 bases from V and 3 bases from J; bases unmatched to any gene: 2. The CDR3 region is CSVDTSGRVYNEQFF. The CDR3 region has the DNA TGCAGCGTTGATACTAGCGGGAGGGTCTACAATGAGCAGTTCTTC.

Many counts were recorded for this clonotype. This chain joins TRBV7-6 and TRBJ2-3; the match to TRBD2 covers 13 bases. CDR3 length: 15 residues. From germline, CDR1 is SGHVS and CDR2 FNYEAQ. V lost 5 bases, J lost 6 bases, and 5 bases stayed unmatched. DNA of the CDR3: TGTGCCAGCAGCGTGGGACTAGCGGGACCGGATACGCAGTATTTT. This codes for CASSVGLAGPDTQYF.

A few counts support this clonotype. The J gene is TRBJ1-1, the V gene TRBV5-1; 7 positions agree with TRBD1. Trimming at V came to 4 bases and at J to 4 bases, leaving 10 bases not matched to a gene. The germline gives CDR1 SGHRS, CDR2 YFSETQ. CDR3 length: 15 amino acids. The CDR3 DNA reads as TGCGCCAGCAGCCCAGGGCACAGGGGATCCACTGAAGCTTTCTTT. It is translated as CASSPGHRGSTEAFF.

This clonotype has a count of ten or more. This chain connects TRBV7-2 to TRBJ2-2, with no clear D. Germline CDR1 is SGHTA and CDR2 is FQGNSA. Trimming removed 2 bases from V and 2 bases from J, with 12 bases in between. The CDR3 spans 16 residues. Here the CDR3 reads CASSLRALDNTGELFF. The CDR3 nucleotides read TGTGCCAGCAGCTTACGGGCCCTGGACAACACCGGGGAGCTGTTTTTT. The whole variable domain, filled in from reference TRBV7-2 and TRBJ2-2, reads GAGVSQSPSNKVTEKGKDVELRCDPISGHTALYWYRQSLGQGLEFLIYFQGNSAPDKSGLPSDRFSAERTGGSVSTLTIQRTQQEDSAVYLCASSLRALDNTGELFFGEGSRLTVL.

Many counts were recorded for this clonotype. The J gene is TRBJ2-1, the V gene TRBV24-1, with no clear D. V dropped 6 bases and J dropped 5 bases, with 13 bases sitting between them. The CDR3 runs 14 residues. The germline CDR1 and CDR2 sequences are KGHDR and SFDVKD. CDR3 residues: CATSRMRDNNEQFF. The CDR3 DNA is TGTGCCACCAGTCGGATGCGAGATAACAATGAGCAGTTCTTC.

The V and J genes are TRBV5-4 and TRBJ2-2; 10 bases align to TRBD2. This CDR3 contains 17 residues. Per the germline V gene, CDR1 is SGHNT and CDR2 is YYREEE (reference sequence). V was pared by 3 bases and J by 8 bases, with 13 bases of the junction left unmatched. CDR3 DNA: TGTGCCAGCAGCTCACCTTCTAGCGGGAGCCTTCCTGGGGAGCTGTTTTTT. Its protein product is CASSSPSSGSLPGELFF.

This clonotype was seen many times. The chain employs TRBV20-1 and TRBJ2-1, with D perhaps TRBD1 or TRBD2 (5 bases each). CDR3 size: 13 residues. Trimming removed 6 bases at V and 9 bases at J, with 18 bases between. CDR1 and CDR2 from the germline V gene are DFQATT and SNEGSKA (reference sequence). The CDR3 DNA reads as TGCAGTGCAACGGGACCCCAGTGGAGTGAGCAGTTCTTC. Protein sequence: CSATGPQWSEQFF.